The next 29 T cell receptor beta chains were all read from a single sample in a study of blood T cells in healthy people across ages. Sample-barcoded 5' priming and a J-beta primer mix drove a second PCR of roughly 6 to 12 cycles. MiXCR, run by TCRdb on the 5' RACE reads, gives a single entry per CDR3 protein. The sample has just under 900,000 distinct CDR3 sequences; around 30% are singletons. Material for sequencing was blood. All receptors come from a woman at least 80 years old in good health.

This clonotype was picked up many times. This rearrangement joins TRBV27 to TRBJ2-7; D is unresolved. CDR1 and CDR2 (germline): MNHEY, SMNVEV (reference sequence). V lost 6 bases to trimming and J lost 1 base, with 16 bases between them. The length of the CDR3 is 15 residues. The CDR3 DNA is TGTGCCAGCAGCTACAAACCCACTCAGTCCTACGAGCAGTACTTC. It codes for CASSYKPTQSYEQYF.

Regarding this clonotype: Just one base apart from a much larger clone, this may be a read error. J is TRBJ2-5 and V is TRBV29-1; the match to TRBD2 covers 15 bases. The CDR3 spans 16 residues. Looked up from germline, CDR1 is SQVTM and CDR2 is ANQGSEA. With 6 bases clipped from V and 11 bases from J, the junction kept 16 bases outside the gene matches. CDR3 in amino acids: CSVAGTSGGIYNEQYF. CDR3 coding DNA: TGCAGCGTAGCCGGGACTAGCGGGGGGATTTACAATGAGCAGTACTTC.

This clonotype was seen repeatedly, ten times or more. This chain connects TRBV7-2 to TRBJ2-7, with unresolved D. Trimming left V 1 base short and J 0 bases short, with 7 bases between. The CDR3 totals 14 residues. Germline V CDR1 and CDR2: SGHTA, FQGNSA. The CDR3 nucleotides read TGTGCCAGCAGCTTAGACGGATCCTCCTACGAGCAGTACTTC. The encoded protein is CASSLDGSSYEQYF.

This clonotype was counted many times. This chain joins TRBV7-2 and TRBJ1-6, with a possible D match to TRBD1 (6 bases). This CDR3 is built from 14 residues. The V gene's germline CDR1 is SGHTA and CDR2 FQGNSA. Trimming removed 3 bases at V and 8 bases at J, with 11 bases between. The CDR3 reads CASSFRDTYSPLHF. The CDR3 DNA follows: TGTGCCAGCAGCTTCCGGGACACTTATTCACCCCTCCACTTT.

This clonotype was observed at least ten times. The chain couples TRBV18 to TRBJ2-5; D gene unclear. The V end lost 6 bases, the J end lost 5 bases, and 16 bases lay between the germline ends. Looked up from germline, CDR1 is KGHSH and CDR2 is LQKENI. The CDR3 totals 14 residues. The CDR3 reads CASSPQRGPETQYF. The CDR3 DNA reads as TGTGCCAGCTCCCCTCAAAGAGGTCCGGAGACCCAGTACTTC.

CDR3 in amino acids: CASSLRQGLGGNTIYF. CDR3 sequence (DNA): TGTGCCAGCAGCTTGCGTCAGGGTCTTGGTGGAAACACCATATATTTT. The V and J genes are TRBV5-6 and TRBJ1-3; tentative D call: TRBD1 (5 bases). There are 16 residues in the CDR3. Germline V gene sequence: CDR1 SGHDT, CDR2 YYEEEE. V lost 1 base and J lost 3, with 14 bases in between. Full variable domain (missing parts from reference TRBV5-6 and TRBJ1-3): DAGVTQSPTHLIKTRGQQVTLRCSPKSGHDTVSWYQQALGQGPQFIFQYYEEEERQRGNFPDRFSGHQFPNYSSELNVNALLLGDSALYLCASSLRQGLGGNTIYFGEGSWLTVV.

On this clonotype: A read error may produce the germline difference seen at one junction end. CDR3 in amino acids: CAGSLGGQGRGYTF. In DNA form, the CDR3 reads TGTGCCGGCAGTTTAGGAGGACAGGGCCGTGGCTACACCTTC. The chain uses TRBV12-3 or TRBV12-4 and TRBJ1-2; the match to TRBD1 covers 8 bases. This CDR3 contains 14 residues.

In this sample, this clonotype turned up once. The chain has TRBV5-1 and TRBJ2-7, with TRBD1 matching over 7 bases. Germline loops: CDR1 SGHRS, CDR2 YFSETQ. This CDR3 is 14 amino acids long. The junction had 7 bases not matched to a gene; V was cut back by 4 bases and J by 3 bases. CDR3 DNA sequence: TGCGCCAGCAGCCAGGGACAGCTCCTCTACGAGCAGTACTTC. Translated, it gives CASSQGQLLYEQYF.

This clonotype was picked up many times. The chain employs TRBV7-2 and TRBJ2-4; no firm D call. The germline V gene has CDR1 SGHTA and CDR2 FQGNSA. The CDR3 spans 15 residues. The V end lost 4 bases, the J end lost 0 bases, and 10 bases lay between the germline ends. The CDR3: CASSYTGVAKNIQYF. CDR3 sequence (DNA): TGTGCCAGCAGCTATACCGGCGTAGCCAAAAACATTCAGTACTTC.

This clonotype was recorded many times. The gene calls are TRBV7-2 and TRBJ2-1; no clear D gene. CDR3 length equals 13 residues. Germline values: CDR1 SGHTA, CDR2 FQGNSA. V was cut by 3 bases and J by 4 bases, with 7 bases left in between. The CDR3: CASSFEVYNEQFF. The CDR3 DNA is TGTGCCAGCAGCTTCGAGGTTTACAATGAGCAGTTCTTC.

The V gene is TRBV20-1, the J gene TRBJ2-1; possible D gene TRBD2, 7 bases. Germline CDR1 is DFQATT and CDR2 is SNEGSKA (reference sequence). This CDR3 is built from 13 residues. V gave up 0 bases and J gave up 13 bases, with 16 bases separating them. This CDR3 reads CSARDGGRETQFF. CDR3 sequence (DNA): TGCAGTGCTAGAGACGGGGGGCGGGAGACCCAGTTCTTC.

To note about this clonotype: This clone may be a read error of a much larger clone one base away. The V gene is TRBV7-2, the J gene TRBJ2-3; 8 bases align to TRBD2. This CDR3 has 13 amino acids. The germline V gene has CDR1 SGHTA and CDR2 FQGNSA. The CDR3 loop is CAGSLRGLEGQYF. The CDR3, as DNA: TGTGCCGGCAGCTTACGGGGACTAGAAGGGCAGTATTTT.

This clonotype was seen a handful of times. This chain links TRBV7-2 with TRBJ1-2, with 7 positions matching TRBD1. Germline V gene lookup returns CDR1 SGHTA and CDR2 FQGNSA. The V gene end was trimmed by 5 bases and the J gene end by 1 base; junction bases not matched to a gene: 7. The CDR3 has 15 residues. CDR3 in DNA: TGTGCCAGCAGCCGGGGACAGAATTTTAACTATGGCTACACCTTC. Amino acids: CASSRGQNFNYGYTF.

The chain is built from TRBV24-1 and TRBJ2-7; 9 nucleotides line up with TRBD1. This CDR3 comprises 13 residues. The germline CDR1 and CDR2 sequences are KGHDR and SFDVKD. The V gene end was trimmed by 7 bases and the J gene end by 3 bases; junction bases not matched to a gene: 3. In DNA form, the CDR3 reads TGTGCCACCAGAGGACAGGGGATCTACGAGCAGTACTTC. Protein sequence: CATRGQGIYEQYF.

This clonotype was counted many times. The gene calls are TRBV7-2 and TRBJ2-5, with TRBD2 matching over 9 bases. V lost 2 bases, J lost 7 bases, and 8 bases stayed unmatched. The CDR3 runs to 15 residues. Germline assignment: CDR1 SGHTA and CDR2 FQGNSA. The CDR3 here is CASSLMSSGVGTQYF. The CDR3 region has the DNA TGTGCCAGCAGCTTAATGTCTAGCGGGGTTGGGACCCAGTACTTC.

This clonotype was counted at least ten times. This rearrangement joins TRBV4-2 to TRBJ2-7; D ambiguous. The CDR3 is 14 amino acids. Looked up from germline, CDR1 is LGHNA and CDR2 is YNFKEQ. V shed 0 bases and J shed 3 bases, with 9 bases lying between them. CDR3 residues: CASSQEHYDYEQYF. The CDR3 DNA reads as TGTGCCAGCAGCCAAGAACACTACGACTACGAGCAGTACTTC.

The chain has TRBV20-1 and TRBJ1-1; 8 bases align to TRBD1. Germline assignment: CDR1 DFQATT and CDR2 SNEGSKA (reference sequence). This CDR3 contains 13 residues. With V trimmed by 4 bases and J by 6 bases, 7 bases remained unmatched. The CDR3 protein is CSATPGGSAEAFF. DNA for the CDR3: TGCAGTGCTACCCCAGGGGGCTCGGCTGAAGCTTTCTTT.

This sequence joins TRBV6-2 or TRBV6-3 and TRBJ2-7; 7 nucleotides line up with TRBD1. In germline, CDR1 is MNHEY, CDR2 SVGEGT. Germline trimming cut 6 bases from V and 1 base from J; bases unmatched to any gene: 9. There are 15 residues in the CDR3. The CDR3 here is CASRFSTGDSYEQYF. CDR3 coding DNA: TGTGCCAGCAGATTTAGTACAGGGGATTCCTACGAGCAGTACTTC.

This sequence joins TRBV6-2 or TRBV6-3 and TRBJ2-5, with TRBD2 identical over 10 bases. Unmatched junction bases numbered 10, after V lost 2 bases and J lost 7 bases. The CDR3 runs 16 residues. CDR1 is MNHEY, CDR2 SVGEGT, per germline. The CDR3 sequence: CASSYAGLAEFGTQYF. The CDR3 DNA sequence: TGTGCCAGCAGTTACGCAGGACTAGCGGAATTTGGGACCCAGTACTTC.

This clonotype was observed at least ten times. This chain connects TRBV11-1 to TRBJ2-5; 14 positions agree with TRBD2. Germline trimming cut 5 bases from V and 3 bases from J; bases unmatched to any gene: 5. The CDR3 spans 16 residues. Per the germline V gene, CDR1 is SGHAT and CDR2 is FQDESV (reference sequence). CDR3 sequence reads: CASSIPGLAGEETQYF. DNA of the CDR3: TGTGCCAGCAGCATTCCGGGACTAGCGGGGGAAGAGACCCAGTACTTC.

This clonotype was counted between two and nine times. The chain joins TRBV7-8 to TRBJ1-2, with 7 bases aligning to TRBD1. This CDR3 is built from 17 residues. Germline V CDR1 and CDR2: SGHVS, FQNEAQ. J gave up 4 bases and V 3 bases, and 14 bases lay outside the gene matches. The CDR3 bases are TGTGCCAGCAGCTTTATGATGCGGAGGGGGCCGGGCTATGGCTACACCTTC. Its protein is CASSFMMRRGPGYGYTF. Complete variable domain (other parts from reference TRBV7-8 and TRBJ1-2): GAGVSQSPRYKVAKRGQDVALRCDPISGHVSLFWYQQALGQGPEFLTYFQNEAQLDKSGLPSDRFFAERPEGSVSTLKIQRTQQEDSAVYLCASSFMMRRGPGYGYTFGSGTRLTVV.

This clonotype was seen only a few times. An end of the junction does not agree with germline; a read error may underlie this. CDR3 nucleotide sequence: TGCAGTGCCACACCGGGGACAACCAATGGAAAACTGTTTTTT. As protein: CSATPGTTNGKLFF. The chain has TRBV20-1 and TRBJ1-4; the D gene is possibly TRBD1 (6 bases). The CDR3 is 14 residues long. Germline V gene data show CDR1 as DFQATT and CDR2 as SNEGSKA (reference sequence).

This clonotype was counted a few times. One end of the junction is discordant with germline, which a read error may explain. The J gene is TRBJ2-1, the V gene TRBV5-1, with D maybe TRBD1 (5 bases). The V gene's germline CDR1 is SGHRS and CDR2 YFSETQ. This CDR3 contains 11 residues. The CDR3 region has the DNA TGCGCCGGCAGCTTCGACAGAGAGCAGTTCTTC. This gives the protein CAGSFDREQFF.

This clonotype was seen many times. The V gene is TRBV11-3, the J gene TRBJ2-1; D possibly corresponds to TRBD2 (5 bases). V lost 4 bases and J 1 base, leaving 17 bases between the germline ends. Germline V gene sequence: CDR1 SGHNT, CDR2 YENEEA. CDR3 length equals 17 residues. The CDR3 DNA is TGTGCCAGCAGCTCCCTTGGGAGTCAGAAATCCTACAATGAGCAGTTCTTC. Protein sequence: CASSSLGSQKSYNEQFF.

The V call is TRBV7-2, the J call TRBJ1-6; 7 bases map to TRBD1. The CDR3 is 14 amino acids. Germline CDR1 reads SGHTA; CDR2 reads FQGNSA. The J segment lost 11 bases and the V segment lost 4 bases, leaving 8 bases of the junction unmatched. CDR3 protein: CASSSGQARAPLHF. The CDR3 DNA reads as TGTGCCAGCAGCTCAGGACAGGCTAGGGCACCCCTCCACTTT. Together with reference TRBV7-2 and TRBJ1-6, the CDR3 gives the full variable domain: GAGVSQSPSNKVTEKGKDVELRCDPISGHTALYWYRQSLGQGLEFLIYFQGNSAPDKSGLPSDRFSAERTGGSVSTLTIQRTQQEDSAVYLCASSSGQARAPLHFGNGTRLTVT.

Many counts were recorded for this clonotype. The CDR3 here is CAISLDRATPYEQYF. For the CDR3, the DNA is TGTGCCATCAGCCTGGACAGGGCAACCCCCTACGAGCAGTACTTC. The chain carries TRBV10-3 and TRBJ2-7, with 8 bases lining up with TRBD1. The germline gives CDR1 ENHRY, CDR2 SYGVKD. The CDR3 totals 15 residues. The V segment lost 6 bases and the J segment 2 bases; nucleotides outside the gene matches: 9.

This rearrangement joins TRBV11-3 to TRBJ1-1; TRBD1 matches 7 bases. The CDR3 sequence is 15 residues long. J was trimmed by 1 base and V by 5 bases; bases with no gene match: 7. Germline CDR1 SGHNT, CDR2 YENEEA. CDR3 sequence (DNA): TGTGCCAGCAGCCTAGCGGGACAGCAGAACACTGAAGCTTTCTTT. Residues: CASSLAGQQNTEAFF.

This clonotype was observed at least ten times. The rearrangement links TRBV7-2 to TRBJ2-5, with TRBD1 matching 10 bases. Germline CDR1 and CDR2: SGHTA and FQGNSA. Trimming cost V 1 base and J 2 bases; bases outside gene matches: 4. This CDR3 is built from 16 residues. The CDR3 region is CASSLGDRGRQETQYF. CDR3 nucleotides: TGTGCCAGCAGCTTAGGGGACAGGGGTAGACAAGAGACCCAGTACTTC. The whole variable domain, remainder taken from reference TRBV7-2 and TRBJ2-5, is GAGVSQSPSNKVTEKGKDVELRCDPISGHTALYWYRQSLGQGLEFLIYFQGNSAPDKSGLPSDRFSAERTGGSVSTLTIQRTQQEDSAVYLCASSLGDRGRQETQYFGPGTRLLVL.

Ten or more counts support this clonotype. The CDR3 DNA is TGCAGTGCTAAACCGGGACAGGGGGCCAGAAATTCACCCCTCCACTTT. Translated: CSAKPGQGARNSPLHF. J is TRBJ1-6 and V is TRBV20-1; 12 bases are shared with TRBD1. This CDR3 has 16 residues. Trimming cost V 4 bases and J 7 bases; bases outside gene matches: 8. Looked up from germline, CDR1 is DFQATT and CDR2 is SNEGSKA (reference sequence).